Shown below are 18 T cell receptor beta chains from a single sample sequenced in a study of T cells in women clearing cervical HPV infection. The method was immunoSEQ multiplex PCR; TCRdb's version includes in-frame clones alone and lacks a portion of them. This table holds fewer than 50,000 clones. The sample consisted of blood buffy coat. The receptors shown here come from a woman between 18 and 70 years old with a cervical HPV16 infection that either progressed to CIN3+ or cleared (not recorded which).

On this clone: The CDR3 end lies 3 residues beyond the end of the read and is filled in from the germline J gene. This chain joins TRBV2 and TRBJ2-3; 10 bases match TRBD2. CDR1 SNHLY and CDR2 FYNNEI come from the germline V gene. The CDR3 is 15 amino acids. V trimming: 4 bases; J trimming: 2 bases; junction bases outside the gene matches: 3. The CDR3 bases that were read are TGTGCCAGCAGTGCCCTAGCGGGGGACACAGATACG. As protein: CASSALAGDTDT. The whole CDR3 sequence reads CASSALAGDTDTQYF.

Concerning this clone: The read comes to an end 3 residues before the CDR3 does, leaving the germline J gene to fill in the end. The chain carries TRBV7-6 and TRBJ1-2; D not certain. CDR3 length: 11 residues. Germline V lookup: CDR1 SGHVS, CDR2 FNYEAQ. The covered CDR3 bases are TGTGCCAGCAGCTGGCGGGATACC. Translation gives CASSWRDT. The full CDR3 sequence reads CASSWRDTYTF.

To note about this clone: The read terminates 3 residues before the CDR3 end, so the remaining end is supplied by the germline J gene. This chain joins TRBV30 and TRBJ1-2; D might be TRBD1 (5 bases). The CDR3 runs to 13 residues. Looked up from germline, CDR1 is GTSNPN and CDR2 is SVGIG (reference sequence). Trimming took off 0 bases at V and 6 bases at J, with 11 bases between the two ends. Incomplete CDR3 DNA: TGTGCCTGGAGTGTAGTCCAGGGCCATGGC. Translated: CAWSVVQGHG. From start to end, the CDR3 is CAWSVVQGHGYTF.

Note on this clone: The sequence runs out 3 residues before the end of the CDR3; the remainder is reconstructed from the germline J gene. The J gene is TRBJ2-2, the V gene TRBV30; TRBD1 might be the D (6 bases). The CDR3 spans 15 residues. The V and J ends lost 0 bases and 4 bases respectively, with 12 bases between them. Germline V gives CDR1 GTSNPN, CDR2 SVGIG (reference sequence). CDR3 bases read: TGTGCCTGGAGTGTACAGGGAAGGGGCACCGGGGAG. This codes for CAWSVQGRGTGE. The entire CDR3 protein reads CAWSVQGRGTGELFF.

As for this clone: The CDR3 extends 3 residues past the end of the read, so its final part is completed from the germline J gene. The chain has TRBV30 and TRBJ2-2; 8 bases fit TRBD1. The germline CDR1 and CDR2 sequences are GTSNPN and SVGIG (reference sequence). The CDR3 is 15 residues long. CDR3: CAWSKDRAWNSPLFF. The DNA read from the CDR3 is TGTGCCTGGAGTAAGGACAGGGCTTGGAATTCACCG.

Points on this clone: The read ends 3 residues before the CDR3 terminus; that terminus is restored from the germline J gene. This chain links TRBV5-1 with TRBJ1-2, with D tentatively TRBD1 (5 bases). Trimming took 4 bases from V and 1 from J, leaving 14 bases between them. This CDR3 has 15 residues. The germline V gene has CDR1 SGHRS and CDR2 YFSETQ. Incomplete CDR3 DNA: TGCGCCAGCAGCGACGACAGAAACCTTAACTATGGC. This translates into CASSDDRNLNYG. The full CDR3 reads CASSDDRNLNYGYTF.

Note on this clone: The sequence runs out 3 residues before the end of the CDR3; the remainder is reconstructed from the germline J gene. V gene TRBV12-3 or TRBV12-4 combines with J gene TRBJ2-1; the D call may be TRBD1 or TRBD2 (5 bases each). Trimming left V 5 bases short and J 7 bases short, with 18 bases between. The CDR3 is 15 amino acids. The part of the CDR3 DNA that was read is TGTGCCAGCAGTCTTGAGGGCAGGGCAAGGAATGAG. Its protein product is CASSLEGRARNE. The full-length CDR3 reads as CASSLEGRARNEQFF.

As for this clone: The read finishes 3 residues shy of the CDR3 end, and the germline J gene is used to complete it. The genes are TRBV7-3 and TRBJ2-1, with D possibly being TRBD1 (6 bases). Trimming stripped 1 base from V and 4 bases from J, with 17 bases between. CDR1 and CDR2 (germline): SGHTA, FQGTGA. This CDR3 region has 17 residues. The CDR3 region is CASSLRGRMGSYNEQFF. The CDR3 DNA, read in part, is TGTGCCAGCAGCTTAAGGGGGCGCATGGGTAGTTACAATGAG.

Turning to this clone: The missing CDR3 end, 3 residues past where the read stops, is filled in from the germline J gene. This chain connects TRBV7-6 to TRBJ1-5; 8 bases are a match to TRBD1. This CDR3 comprises 16 residues. With V trimmed by 4 bases and J by 8 bases, 13 bases remained unmatched. The germline gives CDR1 SGHVS, CDR2 FNYEAQ. CDR3 in amino acids: CASSSGQGGGREPQHF. The sequenced part of the CDR3 DNA is TGTGCCAGCAGCTCCGGACAGGGAGGGGGGAGAGAGCCC.

As concerns this clone: Coverage ceases 3 residues before the CDR3 finishes, and the germline J gene fills in the end. This chain connects TRBV6-1 to TRBJ1-1; D gene unclear. The CDR3 spans 13 residues. Germline CDR1 and CDR2: MNHNS and SASEGT. The V gene lost 2 bases and the J gene lost 4 bases, with 8 bases spanning the gap. The chain's CDR3 is CASSEFLGTEAFF. Partial CDR3 DNA: TGTGCCAGCAGTGAATTCCTAGGCACTGAA.

A remark on this clone: With the read ending 3 residues before the CDR3 end, the germline J gene is used to fill in that end. The gene calls are TRBV6-4 and TRBJ1-2; D perhaps matches TRBD1 (6 bases). V lost 3 bases and J 7 bases, leaving 15 bases between the germline ends. Germline CDR1 is MRHNA and CDR2 is SNTAGT. CDR3 size: 14 residues. The CDR3 bases that were read are TGTGCCAGCAGTGAAGGCACAGGGTCGTTTGGC. It encodes CASSEGTGSFG. The entire CDR3 sequence reads CASSEGTGSFGYTF.

Details on this clone: The read finishes 3 residues shy of the CDR3 end, and the germline J gene is used to complete it. V is TRBV7-3 and J is TRBJ2-7, with D possibly being TRBD1 (5 bases). Trimming removed 1 base at V and 2 bases at J, with 9 bases between. The V gene's germline CDR1 is SGHTA and CDR2 FQGTGA. The CDR3 consists of 14 residues. The part of the CDR3 DNA that was read is TGTGCCAGCAGCTTAAATCCAGGGCCCTACGAG. Its protein product is CASSLNPGPYE. Given in full, the CDR3 is CASSLNPGPYEQYF.

Regarding this clone: The read is 3 residues too short to cover the CDR3 end, so that end is filled in from the germline J gene. The V and J genes are TRBV5-1 and TRBJ1-2; a weak D match, TRBD1 (5 bases). This CDR3 spans 15 amino acids. The V and J ends lost 3 bases and 0 bases respectively, with 12 bases between them. Germline-derived CDR1 and CDR2 are SGHRS and YFSETQ. CDR3 loop: CASSSGGDSNYGYTF. The sequenced part of the CDR3 DNA is TGCGCCAGCAGCTCAGGCGGGGACTCTAACTATGGC.

Remarks on this clone: The sequence runs out 3 residues before the end of the CDR3; the remainder is reconstructed from the germline J gene. The rearrangement uses TRBV30 and TRBJ2-7; 12 nucleotides line up with TRBD2. The CDR3 contains 18 residues. The germline CDR1 and CDR2 sequences are GTSNPN and SVGIG (reference sequence). J was trimmed by 1 base and V by 0 bases; bases with no gene match: 10. CDR3: CAWSVSVLAGGYSYEQYF. The part of the CDR3 DNA that was read is TGTGCCTGGAGTGTAAGTGTACTAGCGGGAGGCTATTCCTACGAG.

The sequenced CDR3 bases are TGCGCCAGCAGCTTGGGGACTAGCGGATTACACCGTGAG. It translates to CASSLGTSGLHRE. The CDR3 in full is CASSLGTSGLHREQFF. The rearrangement joins TRBV5-1 to TRBJ2-1; 10 bases are a match to TRBD2. The read gets to within 3 residues of the CDR3 end, and the germline J gene fills in the rest. V lost 0 bases, J lost 9 bases, and 9 bases stayed unmatched. CDR3 size: 16 residues. CDR1 and CDR2 (germline): SGHRS, YFSETQ.

With respect to this clone: Read sequence stops 3 residues before the CDR3 end, and the germline J gene provides the missing end. V gene TRBV20-1 combines with J gene TRBJ2-3; 9 bases map to TRBD2. The CDR3 consists of 16 residues. Unmatched junction bases numbered 8, after V lost 1 base and J lost 3 bases. Germline loops: CDR1 DFQATT, CDR2 SNEGSKA (reference sequence). The CDR3 bases that were read are TGCAGTGCTAGAGGTCTGGGACTAGCATCAACAGATACG. Encoded protein: CSARGLGLASTDT. The entire CDR3 sequence reads CSARGLGLASTDTQYF.

In the case of this clone: The CDR3 is cut off 3 residues early in the read; its end comes from the germline J gene. The genes are TRBV28 and TRBJ2-7; TRBD2 matches at 9 bases. The CDR3 loop spans 16 amino acids. V lost 7 bases to trimming and J lost 2 bases; unmatched junction nucleotides: 12. Per the germline V gene, CDR1 is MDHEN and CDR2 is SYDVKM. The CDR3 sequence is CASTLGGLAGTYEQYF. CDR3 DNA, as far as it was read: TGTGCCAGCACCTTAGGGGGGCTAGCGGGAACCTACGAG.

In regard to this clone: The read ends 3 residues shy of where the CDR3 ends; the end is completed using the germline J gene. This chain uses TRBV7-2 with TRBJ1-2; D is unresolved. This CDR3 spans 15 amino acids. Germline V gene data show CDR1 as SGHTA and CDR2 as FQGNSA. The sequenced part of the CDR3 DNA is TGTGCCAGCAGCCCTAGCGGGAAAAGCTCCTACGAC. It specifies CASSPSGKSSYD. The full CDR3 reads CASSPSGKSSYDYTF.